The clone carrying this T cell receptor beta chain was counted ten times or more. The sample comes from a study of low-dose radiotherapy and immunotherapy resistance in tumors. Whole-study context: Cohort 2, a group dosed every two weeks at 1 Gy per fraction, received 13 Gy in total over 26 weeks.

This sample's time point: before trial treatment. J was trimmed by 0 bases and V by 4 bases; bases with no gene match: 4. This CDR3 region has 15 residues. In germline, CDR1 is MDHEN, CDR2 SYDVKM. Primers used for first-strand cDNA, a TRAV- and TRBV-specific set, covered both alpha and beta chains. With a V-primer adapter and a constant-region primer, TCRs were amplified for 20 PCR cycles. TCRdb re-called the reads through MiXCR, storing one row per CDR3 protein. Among 80,000 to 95,000 distinct CDR3 sequences listed, 9.4% were seen once. The chain recombines TRBV28 with TRBJ2-7; 9 bases map to TRBD2. The receptor was derived from a male donor with prostate cancer. Specimen: PBMCs, collected before treatment. The CDR3 nucleotides read TGTGCCAGCAGTTCAGCGGGAGGTAGCTCCTACGAGCAGTACTTC. It encodes CASSSAGGSSYEQYF.